Presented here are 8 T cell receptor beta chains from one specimen sequenced in a study of T cell clonality in common variable immunodeficiency. Measured with immunoSEQ multiplex PCR; TCRdb has only the in-frame clones, and not every one. There are around 40,000 clones in the sample, none observed a single time. The sequenced material came from peripheral blood mononuclear cells. Every receptor here comes from a person aged 18 to 69 in good health.

On this clone itself: Read coverage stops 3 residues before the CDR3 terminus; the germline J gene supplies the remainder. This rearrangement joins TRBV20-1 to TRBJ2-5, with 8 bases aligning to TRBD1. The germline gives CDR1 DFQATT, CDR2 SNEGSKA (reference sequence). The CDR3 totals 15 residues. With 0 bases clipped from V and 2 bases from J, the junction kept 5 bases outside the gene matches. The DNA read from the CDR3 is TGCAGTGCTAGAGATGGACAGGGCTCACAAGAGACC. It yields the protein CSARDGQGSQET. The CDR3 in its entirety is CSARDGQGSQETQYF.

The sample holds many counts of this clone. The missing CDR3 end, 3 residues past where the read stops, is filled in from the germline J gene. V gene TRBV7-8 combines with J gene TRBJ2-7; 10 bases fit TRBD2. J was trimmed by 1 base and V by 5 bases; bases with no gene match: 2. Germline CDR1 reads SGHVS; CDR2 reads FQNEAQ. This CDR3 is built from 14 residues. The CDR3 bases that were read are TGTGCCAGCAGCCCGACTAGCGGGTCCTACGAG. This translates into CASSPTSGSYE. The whole CDR3 is CASSPTSGSYEQYF.

In this sample, this clone turned up many times. The read stops 3 residues short of the end of the CDR3; the missing end is completed from the germline J gene. J is TRBJ1-1 and V is TRBV13, with TRBD1 as a possible D gene (5 bases). Germline loops: CDR1 PRHDT, CDR2 FYEKMQ (reference sequence). Trimming stripped 6 bases from V and 3 bases from J, with 11 bases between. The CDR3 has 13 amino acids. CDR3 DNA, as far as it was read: TGTGCCAGCAGTAAAGGGGTTTACACTGAA. Protein product: CASSKGVYTE. The CDR3 reads in full as CASSKGVYTEAFF.

Ten or more counts support this clone. The DNA ends 3 residues before the CDR3 does, and the rest of the CDR3 is filled in from the germline J gene. The chain employs TRBV5-5 and TRBJ2-1, with D perhaps matching TRBD1 or TRBD2 (5 bases each). There are 15 residues in the CDR3. The germline gives CDR1 SGHKS, CDR2 YYEKEE (reference sequence). V lost 1 base and J lost 8, with 16 bases in between. The CDR3 here is CASSLRGPGMDEQFF. CDR3 DNA (partial): TGTGCCAGCAGCTTGAGAGGGCCAGGGATGGATGAG.

Ten or more counts support this clone. Its ends do not fully match the called genes, so a read error is possible. The CDR3 extends 3 residues past the end of the read, so its final part is completed from the germline J gene. J is TRBJ1-1 and V is TRBV19; D not certain. CDR1 and CDR2 (germline): LNHDA, SQIVND (reference sequence). The CDR3 is 11 residues long. CDR3 DNA, as far as it was read: TGTGCCAGTAGGATAGGACTTGAA. Amino acid sequence: CASRIGLE. The CDR3 as a whole reads CASRIGLEAFF.

Many counts were recorded for this clone. Incomplete CDR3 DNA: TGTGCCAGCAGCTTGGGGCAGAACTATGGC. This sequence encodes CASSLGQNYG. The full CDR3 is CASSLGQNYGYTF. This chain joins TRBV5-6 and TRBJ1-2; D ambiguous. The read is 3 residues too short to cover the CDR3 end, so that end is filled in from the germline J gene. Germline CDR1 is SGHDT and CDR2 is YYEEEE. V shed 0 bases and J shed 2 bases, with 5 bases lying between them. CDR3 length equals 13 residues.

This clone was seen many times. The read gets to within 3 residues of the CDR3 end, and the germline J gene fills in the rest. The chain carries TRBV19 and TRBJ1-1; unclear D gene. V lost 3 bases, J lost 0 bases, and 11 bases lay in between. Germline lookup yields CDR1 LNHDA and CDR2 SQIVND (reference sequence). The CDR3 covers 15 residues. The part of the CDR3 DNA that was read is TGTGCCAGTAGTATGTATCCGACTATGAACACTGAA. Residues: CASSMYPTMNTE. The complete CDR3 protein is CASSMYPTMNTEAFF.

As concerns this clone: The CDR3 extends 3 residues past the end of the read, so its final part is completed from the germline J gene. The J gene is TRBJ2-3, the V gene TRBV5-1; 12 bases are a match to TRBD1. The ends lost 5 bases at V and 5 bases at J; junction bases unmatched: 6. In germline, CDR1 is SGHRS, CDR2 YFSETQ. CDR3 size: 15 residues. This chain's CDR3 is CASSRDRGPGDTQYF. Incomplete CDR3 DNA: TGCGCCAGCAGTCGGGACAGGGGGCCCGGAGATACG.